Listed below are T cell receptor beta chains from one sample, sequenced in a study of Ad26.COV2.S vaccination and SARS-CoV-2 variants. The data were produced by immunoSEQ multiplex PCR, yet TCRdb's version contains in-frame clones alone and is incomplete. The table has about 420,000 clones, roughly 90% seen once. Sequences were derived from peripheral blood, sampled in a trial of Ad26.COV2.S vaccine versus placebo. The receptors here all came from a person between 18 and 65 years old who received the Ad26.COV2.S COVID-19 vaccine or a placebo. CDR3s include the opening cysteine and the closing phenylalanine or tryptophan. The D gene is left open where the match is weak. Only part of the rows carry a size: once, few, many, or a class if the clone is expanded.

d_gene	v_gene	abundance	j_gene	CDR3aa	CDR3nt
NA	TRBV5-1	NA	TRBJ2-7	CASSRDGGSSYEQYF	TGCGCCAGCAGCCGGGACGGTGGGAGCTCCTACGAGCAGTACTTC
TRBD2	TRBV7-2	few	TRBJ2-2	CASSSGGGSGELFF	TGTGCCAGCAGCTCTGGCGGGGGGTCCGGGGAGCTGTTTTTT
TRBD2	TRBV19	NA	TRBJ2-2	CASSIQAGGNTGELFF	TGTGCCAGTAGTATTCAAGCGGGGGGTAACACCGGGGAGCTGTTTTTT
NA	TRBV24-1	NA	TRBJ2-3	CATATPGGGTDTQYF	TGTGCCACCGCGACCCCAGGGGGGGGTACAGATACGCAGTATTTT
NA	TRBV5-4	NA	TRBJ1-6	CARSGGDNSPLHF	TGTGCCCGGAGCGGTGGGGATAATTCACCCCTCCACTTT
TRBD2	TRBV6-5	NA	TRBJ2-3	CASSRGTRRTDTQYF	TGTGCCAGCAGCAGAGGGACTAGACGGACAGATACGCAGTATTTT
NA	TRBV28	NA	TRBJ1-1	CASSLRGNTEAFF	TGTGCCAGCAGTTTACGGGGGAACACTGAAGCTTTCTTT
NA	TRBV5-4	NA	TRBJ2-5	CASSLMNSGETQYF	TGTGCCAGCAGCTTGATGAACTCTGGAGAGACCCAGTACTTC
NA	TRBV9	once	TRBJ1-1	CASSVTGGNAEAFF	TGTGCCAGCAGCGTAACGGGGGGAAACGCTGAAGCTTTCTTT
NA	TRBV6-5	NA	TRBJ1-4	CASSTRSGYEKLFF	TGTGCCAGCAGTACTAGGTCAGGGTACGAAAAACTGTTTTTT
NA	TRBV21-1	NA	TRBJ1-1	CASCRELNTEAFF	TGTGCCAGCTGCAGGGAGTTGAACACTGAAGCTTTCTTT
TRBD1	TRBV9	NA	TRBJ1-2	CASSVRQGYGYTF	TGTGCCAGCAGCGTAAGACAGGGGTATGGCTACACCTTC
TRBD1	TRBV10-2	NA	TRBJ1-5	CASMWMDRAWNQPQHF	TGCGCCAGCATGTGGATGGACAGGGCCTGGAATCAGCCCCAGCATTTT
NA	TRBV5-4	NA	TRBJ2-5	CASSPTAGQETQYF	TGTGCCAGCAGCCCCACTGCCGGGCAAGAGACCCAGTACTTC
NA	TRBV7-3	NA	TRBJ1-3	CASSLTGPNSGNTIYF	TGTGCCAGCAGCTTAACGGGACCGAACTCTGGAAACACCATATATTTT
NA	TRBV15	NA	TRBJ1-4	CATSRTRSGNEKLFF	TGTGCCACCAGCAGGACCAGGAGCGGGAATGAAAAACTGTTTTTT
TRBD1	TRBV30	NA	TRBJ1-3	CAWRGQDRGSGNTIYF	TGTGCCTGGAGGGGCCAGGACAGGGGCTCTGGAAACACCATATATTTT
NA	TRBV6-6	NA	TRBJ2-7	CASSYSLVVDEQYF	TGTGCCAGCAGTTACTCGTTAGTGGTCGACGAGCAGTACTTC
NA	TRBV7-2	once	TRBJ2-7	CASSSRRRGYEQYF	TGTGCCAGCAGCTCAAGGCGCAGGGGATACGAGCAGTACTTC
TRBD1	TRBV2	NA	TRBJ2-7	CASRLDRGYEQYF	TGTGCCAGCAGACTCGACAGGGGCTACGAGCAGTACTTC
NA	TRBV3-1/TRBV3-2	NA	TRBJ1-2	CASSQEFHSRDGYTF	TGTGCCAGCAGCCAAGAATTCCACTCTAGGGATGGCTACACCTTC
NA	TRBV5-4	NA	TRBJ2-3	CASSFYGPSTDTQYF	TGTGCCAGCAGCTTCTACGGACCTAGCACAGATACGCAGTATTTT
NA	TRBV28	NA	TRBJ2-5	CASMTVQLETQYF	TGTGCCAGCATGACTGTACAGTTGGAGACCCAGTACTTC
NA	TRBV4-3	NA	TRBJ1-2	CASSQDRANYGYTF	TGCGCCAGCAGCCAAGACAGGGCTAACTATGGCTACACCTTC
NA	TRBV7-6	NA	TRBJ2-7	CASSLRARNVYEQYF	TGTGCCAGCAGCTTACGGGCTAGAAATGTCTACGAGCAGTACTTC
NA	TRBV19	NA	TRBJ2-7	CASSITVFYEQYF	TGTGCCAGTAGTATAACCGTCTTCTACGAGCAGTACTTC
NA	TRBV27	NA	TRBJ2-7	CASSPSEASYEQYF	TGTGCCAGCAGCCCGAGTGAAGCCTCCTACGAGCAGTACTTC
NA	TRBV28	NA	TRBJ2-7	CASSLDGYEQYF	TGTGCCAGCAGTTTAGACGGATACGAGCAGTACTTC
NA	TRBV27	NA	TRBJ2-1	CASSSPFTGRTYNEQFF	TGTGCCAGCAGTTCCCCCTTCACAGGCCGGACCTACAATGAGCAGTTCTTC
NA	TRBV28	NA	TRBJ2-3	CASSPRGLGTDTQYF	TGTGCCAGCAGTCCCCGGGGGCTCGGCACAGATACGCAGTATTTT
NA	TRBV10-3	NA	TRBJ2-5	CAIGSARETQYF	TGTGCCATCGGGTCCGCAAGAGAGACCCAGTACTTC
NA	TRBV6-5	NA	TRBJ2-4	CASSRDVTGHQYF	TGTGCCAGCAGTCGGGACGTAACAGGGCACCAGTACTTC
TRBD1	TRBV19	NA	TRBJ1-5	CASSYLTAGGQPQHF	TGTGCCAGTAGTTATCTTACGGCAGGGGGTCAGCCCCAGCATTTT
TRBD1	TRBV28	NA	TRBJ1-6	CASSLRQGAANSPLHF	TGTGCCAGCAGTTTAAGGCAGGGGGCTGCTAATTCACCCCTCCACTTT
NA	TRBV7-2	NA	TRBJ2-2	CASSLSRGGGELFF	TGTGCCAGCAGCTTATCAAGGGGAGGCGGGGAGCTGTTTTTT
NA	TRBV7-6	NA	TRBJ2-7	CASSLAPGSDYEQYF	TGTGCCAGCAGCTTAGCGCCGGGTTCAGACTACGAGCAGTACTTC
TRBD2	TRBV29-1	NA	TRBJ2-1	CSVALANGRQNEQFF	TGCAGCGTCGCACTAGCGAATGGGCGACAGAATGAGCAGTTCTTC
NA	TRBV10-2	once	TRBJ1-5	CASSDGNQPQHF	TGCGCCAGCAGTGATGGGAATCAGCCCCAGCATTTT
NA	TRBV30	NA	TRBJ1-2	CAWSLGAGGYTF	TGTGCCTGGAGTTTGGGGGCTGGAGGCTACACCTTC
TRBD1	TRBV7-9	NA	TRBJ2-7	CASSGVAGGQYEQYF	TGTGCCAGCAGCGGGGTAGCAGGGGGCCAATACGAGCAGTACTTC
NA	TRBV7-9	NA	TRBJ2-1	CASSFGGSNEQFF	TGTGCCAGCAGCTTCGGGGGTTCCAATGAGCAGTTCTTC
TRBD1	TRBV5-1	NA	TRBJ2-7	CASRAGGLYEQYF	TGCGCCAGCAGGGCAGGGGGCTTGTACGAGCAGTACTTC
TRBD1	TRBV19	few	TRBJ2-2	CASSTDRGSPGELFF	TGTGCCAGTAGTACGGACAGGGGGAGTCCCGGGGAGCTGTTTTTT
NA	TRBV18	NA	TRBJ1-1	CASSPEVNTEAFF	TGTGCCAGCTCACCGGAAGTGAACACTGAAGCTTTCTTT
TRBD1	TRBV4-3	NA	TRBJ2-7	CASSQPFVSPGQGTYEQYF	TGCGCCAGCAGCCAACCCTTCGTATCACCGGGACAGGGGACCTACGAGCAGTACTTC
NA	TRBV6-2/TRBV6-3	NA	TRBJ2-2	CASSYLLGTGELFF	TGTGCCAGCAGTTACTTACTAGGTACCGGGGAGCTGTTTTTT
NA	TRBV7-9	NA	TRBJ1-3	CASSLVGRGNTIYF	TGTGCCAGCAGCTTAGTTGGCAGGGGTAACACCATATATTTT